Following are 19 T cell receptor beta chains from one sample sequenced in a study of cytomegalovirus exposure and HLA in healthy donors. 60 Vbeta and 13 Jbeta primers were used in PCR. Some clones are missing from TCRdb's copy, which holds only in-frame ones; the method was immunoSEQ multiplex PCR. The sample has about 190,000 clones; 70% to 75% are singletons. Source material: PBMCs. These receptor sequences come from a woman under 40 in good health and CMV-seropositive.

The V and J genes are TRBV11-2 and TRBJ2-2; D is uncertain. The CDR3 covers 14 residues. Per germline, CDR1 SGHAT and CDR2 FQNNGV. The germline V and J ends were trimmed by 5 bases and 1 base, with 8 bases remaining between them. The CDR3 DNA is TGTGCCAGCAGCCCTTCTCTGAACACCGGGGAGCTGTTTTTT. It codes for CASSPSLNTGELFF.

Only a few counts were recorded for this clone. The same CDR3 arises from other DNA sequences in this sample as well. The chain recombines TRBV5-1 with TRBJ2-5, with unresolved D. The J call may be faulty, since TRBJ2-7 better matches the DNA end. CDR3 length equals 14 residues. In germline, CDR1 is SGHRS, CDR2 YFSETQ. CDR3 coding DNA: TGCGCCAGCAGCTTGGTGGTAAGCCCCTACGAGCAGTACTTC. Its translation: CASSLVVSPYEQYF.

This clone has a handful of counts. The rearrangement links TRBV11-2 to TRBJ2-7, with 8 positions matching TRBD1. V shed 1 base, J shed 9 bases, and the junction held 5 bases outside the gene matches. The germline V gene encodes CDR1 SGHAT and CDR2 FQNNGV. There are 13 residues in the CDR3. Here the CDR3 DNA reads TGTGCCAGCAGCTTAGGGACAGGGCAAGGGCAGTACTTC. It encodes CASSLGTGQGQYF.

In regard to this clone: In the same sample, other DNA sequences code for this CDR3. V gene TRBV9 combines with J gene TRBJ1-1; D not certain. This CDR3 region has 12 residues. Germline assignment: CDR1 SGDLS and CDR2 YYNGEE. The V end was cut by 2 bases, the J end by 2 bases, with 4 bases between. In DNA form, the CDR3 reads TGTGCCAGCAGCGTCGTTAACACTGAAGCTTTCTTT. As protein: CASSVVNTEAFF.

The chain carries TRBV28 and TRBJ1-2, with D unresolved. Per the germline V gene, CDR1 is MDHEN and CDR2 is SYDVKM. V shed 5 bases and J shed 5 bases, with 12 bases lying between them. CDR3 length equals 13 residues. CDR3 sequence (DNA): TGTGCCAGCAGTCCCCCCGCGGTTTATGGCTACACCTTC. Protein sequence: CASSPPAVYGYTF.

The count of this clone is one. The same CDR3 can be traced to other DNA sequences in this sample. The V call is TRBV28, the J call TRBJ1-2; TRBD1 is a possible D gene (5 bases). The V end lost 2 bases, the J end lost 2 bases, and 6 bases lay between the germline ends. Germline V gene sequence: CDR1 MDHEN, CDR2 SYDVKM. The length of the CDR3 is 13 residues. The CDR3 spells CASSLQGNYGYTF. DNA for the CDR3: TGTGCCAGCAGTTTACAGGGAAACTATGGCTACACCTTC.

This chain joins TRBV5-1 and TRBJ2-1; TRBD2 matches at 11 bases. Trimming removed 4 bases from V and 9 bases from J; junction bases left unmatched: 6. The V gene's germline CDR1 is SGHRS and CDR2 YFSETQ. The CDR3 has 14 amino acids. CDR3 sequence (DNA): TGCGCCAGCAGCCCGGGGACTAGCGGAGGTGAGCAGTTCTTC. Its protein is CASSPGTSGGEQFF. Full variable domain (outside the CDR3, taken from reference TRBV5-1 and TRBJ2-1): KAGVTQTPRYLIKTRGQQVTLSCSPISGHRSVSWYQQTPGQGLQFLFEYFSETQRNKGNFPGRFSGRQFSNSRSEMNVSTLELGDSALYLCASSPGTSGGEQFFGPGTRLTVL.

The chain has TRBV6-1 and TRBJ1-3, with 8 bases fitting TRBD1. V trimming: 4 bases; J trimming: 0 bases; junction bases outside the gene matches: 5. The CDR3 runs to 16 residues. Per germline, CDR1 MNHNS and CDR2 SASEGT. The CDR3 nucleotides are TGTGCCAGCAGTGGGACAGGGCCGTACTCTGGAAACACCATATATTTT. It encodes CASSGTGPYSGNTIYF.

This chain joins TRBV5-1 and TRBJ2-7; tentative D call: TRBD1 (6 bases). This CDR3 region has 14 residues. The V end lost 0 bases, the J end lost 6 bases, and 13 bases lay between the germline ends. From germline, CDR1 is SGHRS and CDR2 YFSETQ. The CDR3 spells CASSLGAGESEQYF. In DNA, the CDR3 is TGCGCCAGCAGCTTGGGGGCAGGGGAAAGCGAGCAGTACTTC.

The J gene is TRBJ2-1, the V gene TRBV9; D is perhaps TRBD1 (6 bases). The CDR3 runs 15 residues. Germline CDR1 and CDR2: SGDLS and YYNGEE. V was trimmed by 2 bases and J by 9 bases, leaving 18 bases between them. CDR3 nucleotides: TGTGCCAGCAGCGTCGGACAGTTCGAGTCGGGTGAGCAGTTCTTC. Protein: CASSVGQFESGEQFF.

This clone was observed once. The rearrangement links TRBV5-6 to TRBJ2-7; 7 bases line up with TRBD1. This CDR3 comprises 13 residues. V dropped 3 bases and J dropped 7; count of bases not matched to a gene: 7. The germline V gene has CDR1 SGHDT and CDR2 YYEEEE. The chain's CDR3 is CASSWDRTREQYF. CDR3 bases: TGTGCCAGCAGCTGGGACAGAACTCGAGAGCAGTACTTC.

This CDR3 is CASSFPDRYRGEKLFF. The CDR3 DNA sequence: TGTGCCAGCAGTTTTCCCGACAGGTACCGCGGTGAAAAACTGTTTTTT. The chain links TRBV28 to TRBJ1-4, with a weak D call TRBD1 (6 bases). Between the trimmed V and J ends, which lost 3 bases and 7 bases, there was a span of 18 bases. Germline-derived CDR1 and CDR2 are MDHEN and SYDVKM. This CDR3 region has 16 residues. The complete variable domain, with remaining parts taken from reference TRBV28 and TRBJ1-4, reads DVKVTQSSRYLVKRTGEKVFLECVQDMDHENMFWYRQDPGLGLRLIYFSYDVKMKEKGDIPEGYSVSREKKERFSLILESASTNQTSMYLCASSFPDRYRGEKLFFGSGTQLSVL.

The chain is built from TRBV6-1 and TRBJ2-7; D is perhaps TRBD1 (6 bases). This CDR3 has 12 residues. Trimming took off 3 bases at V and 12 bases at J, with 15 bases between the two ends. From germline, CDR1 is MNHNS and CDR2 SASEGT. The CDR3: CASSDLGGPGYF. CDR3 nucleotide sequence: TGTGCCAGCAGTGATCTTGGGGGCCCCGGGTACTTC.

V gene TRBV5-1 combines with J gene TRBJ2-1; 7 bases map to TRBD2. This CDR3 region has 15 residues. The V segment lost 0 bases and the J segment 6 bases; nucleotides outside the gene matches: 6. CDR1 and CDR2 from the germline V gene are SGHRS and YFSETQ. The CDR3 here is CASSLVGGSLNEQFF. CDR3 in DNA: TGCGCCAGCAGCTTGGTCGGCGGGAGTCTCAATGAGCAGTTCTTC.

This clone was seen a few times. V usage is TRBV7-9 and J usage is TRBJ2-5; TRBD2 matches at 8 bases. J gave up 3 bases and V 2 bases, and 14 bases lay outside the gene matches. CDR1 SEHNR and CDR2 FQNEAQ come from the germline V gene (reference sequence). CDR3 length: 18 residues. The CDR3 here is CASSLRPTTSANKETQYF. For the CDR3, the DNA is TGTGCCAGCAGCTTAAGGCCCACGACTAGCGCCAATAAAGAGACCCAGTACTTC.

The chain combines TRBV9 with TRBJ2-7; 10 bases are a match to TRBD2. Germline V gene data show CDR1 as SGDLS and CDR2 as YYNGEE. V lost 6 bases and J lost 6; bases outside the gene matches: 9. The CDR3 is made up of 14 amino acids. The CDR3: CASTPVLAGGEQYF. CDR3 DNA sequence: TGTGCCAGCACCCCGGTATTAGCGGGAGGCGAGCAGTACTTC.

This chain joins TRBV27 and TRBJ2-7; 11 bases agree with TRBD2. This CDR3 contains 14 residues. Germline V gene lookup returns CDR1 MNHEY and CDR2 SMNVEV (reference sequence). J was trimmed by 6 bases and V by 5 bases; bases with no gene match: 6. Written as DNA, the CDR3 is TGTGCCAGCAGTGCAACTAGCGGGGGTTGCGAGCAGTACTTC. Protein sequence: CASSATSGGCEQYF.

For the CDR3, the DNA is TGTGCCAGCAGTTTATCGAGGGATAACAATGAGCAGTTCTTC. This encodes CASSLSRDNNEQFF. The rearrangement uses TRBV27 and TRBJ2-1, with D possibly matching TRBD2 (5 bases). The germline gives CDR1 MNHEY, CDR2 SMNVEV (reference sequence). The germline V and J ends were trimmed by 0 bases and 5 bases, with 8 bases remaining between them. The CDR3 runs to 14 residues.

This clone was counted a few times. This chain joins TRBV2 and TRBJ2-3, with D perhaps TRBD1 (6 bases). Trimming stripped 5 bases from V and 3 bases from J, with 9 bases between. The CDR3 has 13 residues. Germline lookup yields CDR1 SNHLY and CDR2 FYNNEI. CDR3 bases: TGTGCCAGCAGTCGAGGGGGAACAGATACGCAGTATTTT. This sequence encodes CASSRGGTDTQYF.